This T cell receptor (beta chain) originates from a study of T-cell reconstitution after alpha-beta-depleted transplantation in children. Study-level points and caveats: Expanded clones from the graft, numbering several hundred, reportedly supplied alpha-beta T cells about two months after transplant. A year post-transplant, T-cell counts and diversity derived mostly from newly produced T cells. In some patients, recipient T cells and intrathymic progenitors surviving conditioning explained high day-60 diversity.

This clonotype appeared many times. As yet, its antigen is unknown. V lost 4 bases, J lost 4 bases, and 5 bases lay in between. The CDR3 is made up of 11 amino acids. Germline V gives CDR1 MGHDK, CDR2 SYGVNS. Researchers prepared the TCRbeta library using unique molecular identifiers, the study reports. Each CDR3 protein is one row after TCRdb ran MiXCR on the PCR reads. Here the sample spans tens of thousands of distinct CDR3 sequences, 5.8% being singletons. This specimen consisted of PBMCs, mostly from graft donor cells, obtained 60 days after TCRalphabeta/CD19-depleted stem cell transplant. The chain couples TRBV25-1 to TRBJ2-7; a possible D gene is TRBD2 (5 bases). This TCR came from a female patient between 2 and 15 years old who had a stem cell transplant for aplastic anemia, so the T cells may come from the graft donor. The CDR3: CASSGGYEQYF. The CDR3 nucleotides are TGTGCCAGCAGTGGAGGGTACGAGCAGTACTTC.